The sequence of this TCR beta chain was determined in a study of OX40 agonist ivuxolimab in advanced cancers. Study in general: Patients receiving dose escalation had hepatocellular carcinoma, melanoma, renal cell or head and neck cancer. Study findings and constraints: More expanded clones were seen, on average, in CD8+ T cells than in CD4+.

Comments on this clone: Its matching antigen is unknown.

Profiling relied on immunoSEQ multiplex PCR, and the TCRdb table lists in-frame clones only, not all of them. The sample has approximately 77,000 clones, roughly 92% seen once. Trimming took 1 base from V and 9 from J, leaving 7 bases between them. The germline CDR1 and CDR2 sequences are SGHTA and FQGNSA. The CDR3 contains 12 residues. Here the sequenced sample was CD4+ or CD8+ T cells sorted from blood, taken in a trial of the OX40 agonist ivuxolimab. This rearrangement joins TRBV7-2 to TRBJ1-5; the D is unclear. The sequence was obtained from an adult with an advanced solid tumor such as melanoma, head and neck, liver or kidney cancer. For the CDR3, the DNA is TGTGCCAGCAGCTTAGGGGGATCGCCCCAGCATTTT. Translating it yields CASSLGGSPQHF. Complete variable domain (other parts from reference TRBV7-2 and TRBJ1-5): GAGVSQSPSNKVTEKGKDVELRCDPISGHTALYWYRQSLGQGLEFLIYFQGNSAPDKSGLPSDRFSAERTGGSVSTLTIQRTQQEDSAVYLCASSLGGSPQHFGDGTRLSIL.